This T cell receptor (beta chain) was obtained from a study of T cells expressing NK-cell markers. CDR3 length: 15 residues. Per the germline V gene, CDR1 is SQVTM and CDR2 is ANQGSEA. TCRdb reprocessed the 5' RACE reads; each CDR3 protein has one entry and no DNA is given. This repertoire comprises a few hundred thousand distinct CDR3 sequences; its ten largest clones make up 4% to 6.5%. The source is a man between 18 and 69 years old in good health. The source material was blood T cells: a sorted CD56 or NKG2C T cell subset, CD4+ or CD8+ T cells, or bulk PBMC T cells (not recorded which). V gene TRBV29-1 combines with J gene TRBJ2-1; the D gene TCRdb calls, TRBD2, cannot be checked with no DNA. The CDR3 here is CSVLYGTSGGNEQFF.